The 32 T cell receptor beta chains in this list originate from one sample, sequenced in a study of shared clonotypes between healthy human individuals. Repertoires were generated with immunoSEQ multiplex PCR, while TCRdb's copy carries only in-frame clones and drops some. The sample consists of hundreds of thousands of clones, 96% of them appearing once. The material sequenced was naive CD4+ T cells sorted from blood. Subset specified: CD45RA+ positively selected. These receptors all stem from a woman aged 25 to 45 in good health.

This chain uses TRBV5-1 with TRBJ1-2; D remains ambiguous. V was shortened by 0 bases and J by 1 base, with 7 bases between the two germline ends. The CDR3 is made up of 14 amino acids. The V gene's germline CDR1 is SGHRS and CDR2 YFSETQ. This CDR3 reads CASSLAGSNYGYTF. The CDR3 DNA reads as TGCGCCAGCAGCTTGGCTGGGAGTAACTATGGCTACACCTTC.

This clone is a singleton in its sample. The chain carries TRBV28 and TRBJ2-7; 8 bases are a match to TRBD2. This CDR3 is built from 14 residues. Germline trimming cut 5 bases from V and 4 bases from J; bases unmatched to any gene: 7. Per germline, CDR1 MDHEN and CDR2 SYDVKM. CDR3 amino acids: CASSLSGSLYEQYF. CDR3 nucleotide sequence: TGTGCCAGCAGTCTCAGCGGGAGCTTATACGAGCAGTACTTC.

The chain is built from TRBV5-5 and TRBJ2-2, with TRBD2 identical over 12 bases. The V and J ends lost 5 bases and 6 bases, in that order; junction bases with no gene match: 11. Germline CDR1 reads SGHKS; CDR2 reads YYEKEE (reference sequence). The CDR3 has 17 amino acids. CDR3 sequence: CASSPRLAGVWAGELFF. CDR3 in DNA: TGTGCCAGCAGTCCTCGACTAGCGGGAGTCTGGGCCGGGGAGCTGTTTTTT. Complete variable domain (other parts from reference TRBV5-5 and TRBJ2-2): DAGVTQSPTHLIKTRGQQVTLRCSPISGHKSVSWYQQVLGQGPQFIFQYYEKEERGRGNFPDRFSARQFPNYSSELNVNALLLGDSALYLCASSPRLAGVWAGELFFGEGSRLTVL.

This chain uses TRBV4-2 with TRBJ2-7, with unresolved D. This CDR3 has 17 residues. CDR1 and CDR2 (germline): LGHNA, YNFKEQ. V gave up 0 bases and J gave up 4 bases, with 19 bases separating them. The DNA for the CDR3 is TGTGCCAGCAGCCAAGAAGCGCAACGGGTGGACGTGTACGAGCAGTACTTC. This gives the protein CASSQEAQRVDVYEQYF.

The chain links TRBV6-6 to TRBJ2-7; D may match TRBD1 or TRBD2 (5 bases each). This CDR3 contains 14 residues. CDR1 and CDR2 from the germline V gene are MNHNY and SVGAGI (reference sequence). Trimming removed 6 bases from V and 3 bases from J, with 15 bases in between. Written as DNA, the CDR3 is TGTGCCAGCAGCACCGGGACCGAGCTCTACGAGCAGTACTTC. Protein product: CASSTGTELYEQYF.

The V gene is TRBV27, the J gene TRBJ2-2; D possibly corresponds to TRBD1 (5 bases). This CDR3 region has 15 residues. V was pared by 4 bases and J by 0 bases, with 9 bases between. Per the germline V gene, CDR1 is MNHEY and CDR2 is SMNVEV (reference sequence). CDR3 sequence reads: CASSSGFANTGELFF. CDR3 sequence (DNA): TGTGCCAGCAGTTCAGGGTTCGCGAACACCGGGGAGCTGTTTTTT.

The rearrangement joins TRBV6-5 to TRBJ2-5, with D uncertain. This CDR3 is built from 11 residues. Germline V gene data show CDR1 as MNHEY and CDR2 as SVGAGI. Between the trimmed V and J ends, which lost 6 bases and 4 bases, there was a span of 6 bases. In nucleotides, the CDR3 is TGTGCCAGCAGCAATGGAGAGACCCAGTACTTC. As protein: CASSNGETQYF.

This chain uses TRBV28 with TRBJ2-1; TRBD2 matches at 12 bases. The ends lost 4 bases at V and 8 bases at J; junction bases unmatched: 12. The germline V gene has CDR1 MDHEN and CDR2 SYDVKM. The CDR3 runs to 17 residues. CDR3 bases: TGTGCCAGCAGTTATCCGGGGTGGACTAGCGGGAATTATGAGCAGTTCTTC. It encodes CASSYPGWTSGNYEQFF.

This rearrangement joins TRBV5-1 to TRBJ2-1; TRBD2 agrees at 11 bases. Germline CDR1 and CDR2: SGHRS and YFSETQ. The length of the CDR3 is 15 residues. The V segment lost 3 bases and the J segment 5 bases; nucleotides outside the gene matches: 4. CDR3 sequence: CASSWAGLADNEQFF. DNA of the CDR3: TGCGCCAGCAGCTGGGCGGGACTAGCGGACAATGAGCAGTTCTTC.

The chain combines TRBV28 with TRBJ2-1, with TRBD2 as a possible D gene (6 bases). Germline lookup yields CDR1 MDHEN and CDR2 SYDVKM. V lost 3 bases and J lost 7, with 22 bases in between. This CDR3 region has 17 residues. The CDR3 nucleotides are TGTGCCAGCAGTTTCACGAGATCAACGGGAGAGGGGAATGAGCAGTTCTTC. This encodes CASSFTRSTGEGNEQFF.

This clone has only a few counts. The chain links TRBV7-2 to TRBJ2-5, with D hard to call. The CDR3 has 13 amino acids. V was shortened by 5 bases and J by 5 bases, with 12 bases between the two germline ends. CDR1 and CDR2 from the germline V gene are SGHTA and FQGNSA. CDR3 coding DNA: TGTGCCAGCAGCCCCCGGCGGTGGGAGACCCAGTACTTC. As protein: CASSPRRWETQYF.

CDR3 bases: TGTGCCAGCAGCTTCTTCGGAAAAAACTACGAGCAGTACTTC. It encodes CASSFFGKNYEQYF. The V and J genes are TRBV7-9 and TRBJ2-7; D is uncertain. Germline V gene data show CDR1 as SEHNR and CDR2 as FQNEAQ (reference sequence). The length of the CDR3 is 14 residues. Trimming shortened V by 3 bases and J by 3 bases, and 12 bases separated the two germline ends.

The J gene is TRBJ2-1, the V gene TRBV10-3, with 9 bases lining up with TRBD1. Germline V CDR1 and CDR2: ENHRY, SYGVKD. V lost 3 bases to trimming and J lost 6 bases; unmatched junction nucleotides: 0. CDR3 length equals 13 residues. CDR3 DNA sequence: TGTGCCATCAGTGAACAGGGGGCCAATGAGCAGTTCTTC. Translated: CAISEQGANEQFF.

J is TRBJ2-1 and V is TRBV7-2, with 7 bases fitting TRBD1. The CDR3 extends over 14 amino acids. Losses at the gene ends were 5 bases for V and 4 bases for J; bases not matched to a gene: 5. Germline lookup yields CDR1 SGHTA and CDR2 FQGNSA. CDR3 loop: CASSVRGPYNEQFF. CDR3 nucleotides: TGTGCCAGCAGCGTAAGGGGGCCGTACAATGAGCAGTTCTTC.

This clone turned up a few times. V and J are TRBV19 and TRBJ2-7; 11 nucleotides line up with TRBD1. This CDR3 has 17 amino acids. The germline CDR1 and CDR2 sequences are LNHDA and SQIVND (reference sequence). V shed 5 bases and J 4 bases; nucleotides not matched to a gene: 13. The CDR3 DNA follows: TGTGCCAGTAGTGCCACCGGGACAGGGGGGATAGGATACGAGCAGTACTTC. This translates into CASSATGTGGIGYEQYF.

The rearrangement uses TRBV27 and TRBJ2-3; weak D call: TRBD1 (5 bases). In germline, CDR1 is MNHEY, CDR2 SMNVEV (reference sequence). This CDR3 is 16 amino acids long. The V end was cut by 5 bases, the J end by 0 bases, with 15 bases between. The CDR3 DNA sequence: TGTGCCAGCAGTCCATTATCGACAGCGAGCACAGATACGCAGTATTTT. Translated: CASSPLSTASTDTQYF.

V usage is TRBV6-1 and J usage is TRBJ2-2, with 9 bases matching TRBD1. In germline, CDR1 is MNHNS, CDR2 SASEGT. With V trimmed by 6 bases and J by 8 bases, 7 bases remained unmatched. The CDR3 sequence is 14 residues long. Written as DNA, the CDR3 is TGTGCCAGCAGGCCGACAGGGGGGACTGGGGAGCTGTTTTTT. Its protein product is CASRPTGGTGELFF.

This clone was counted a single time. The chain is built from TRBV25-1 and TRBJ2-5, with 8 bases matching TRBD1. The CDR3 extends over 13 amino acids. The J segment lost 3 bases and the V segment lost 5 bases, leaving 2 bases of the junction unmatched. In germline, CDR1 is MGHDK, CDR2 SYGVNS. The CDR3 protein is CASSKQGEETQYF. CDR3 nucleotide sequence: TGTGCCAGCAGTAAACAGGGGGAAGAGACCCAGTACTTC.

The V call is TRBV11-2, the J call TRBJ2-5, with 13 bases aligning to TRBD2. In germline, CDR1 is SGHAT, CDR2 FQNNGV. V gave up 4 bases and J gave up 6 bases; unmatched junction bases: 8. This CDR3 region has 16 residues. The CDR3 here is CASSSPGTSGIKTQYF. DNA of the CDR3: TGTGCCAGCAGCTCCCCCGGGACTAGCGGGATAAAGACCCAGTACTTC.

The chain joins TRBV2 to TRBJ2-1, with D possibly matching TRBD2 (5 bases). V dropped 5 bases and J dropped 0 bases, with 11 bases sitting between them. CDR1 SNHLY and CDR2 FYNNEI come from the germline V gene. The CDR3 sequence is 15 residues long. The CDR3 here is CASSQRISSYNEQFF. The CDR3 DNA reads TGTGCCAGCAGTCAGCGGATCAGCTCCTACAATGAGCAGTTCTTC. The entire variable domain, with the rest obtained from reference TRBV2 and TRBJ2-1, is as follows: EPEVTQTPSHQVTQMGQEVILRCVPISNHLYFYWYRQILGQKVEFLVSFYNNEISEKSEIFDDQFSVERPDGSNFTLKIRSTKLEDSAMYFCASSQRISSYNEQFFGPGTRLTVL.

This chain connects TRBV7-9 to TRBJ2-2, with a possible D match to TRBD1 (5 bases). Germline CDR1 and CDR2: SEHNR and FQNEAQ (reference sequence). V shed 5 bases and J shed 0 bases, with 7 bases lying between them. The CDR3 spans 14 residues. CDR3 region: CASSPGPNTGELFF. The CDR3 bases are TGTGCCAGCAGCCCAGGGCCGAACACCGGGGAGCTGTTTTTT.

V usage is TRBV28 and J usage is TRBJ2-2; D may correspond to TRBD1 or TRBD2 (5 bases each). Trimming stripped 7 bases from V and 6 bases from J, with 12 bases between. CDR1 and CDR2 (germline): MDHEN, SYDVKM. CDR3 size: 13 residues. The CDR3 DNA reads TGTGCCAGCATAGGGGAGTTACCCGGGGAGCTGTTTTTT. This codes for CASIGELPGELFF.

The chain recombines TRBV6-1 with TRBJ1-2; D is ambiguous. The V end lost 8 bases, the J end lost 4 bases, and 8 bases lay between the germline ends. Germline V gives CDR1 MNHNS, CDR2 SASEGT. CDR3 length: 11 residues. CDR3 DNA sequence: TGTGCCAGCGGGTTGGTCTATGGCTACACCTTC. Residues: CASGLVYGYTF.

The V gene is TRBV5-5, the J gene TRBJ2-6; D not certain. Germline CDR1 and CDR2: SGHKS and YYEKEE (reference sequence). This CDR3 is 15 amino acids long. The V gene lost 2 bases and the J gene lost 2 bases, with 8 bases spanning the gap. Here the CDR3 DNA reads TGTGCCAGCAGCTTAAGGGTGGCTGGGGCCAACGTCCTGACTTTC. This translates into CASSLRVAGANVLTF.

CDR3 nucleotides: TGTGCCAGCAGTCTGGTGGGTGGGGGCAATGAGCAGTTCTTC. As protein: CASSLVGGGNEQFF. This chain connects TRBV6-6 to TRBJ2-1, with D perhaps being TRBD1 or TRBD2 (5 bases each). Trimming left V 5 bases short and J 6 bases short, with 14 bases between. In germline, CDR1 is MNHNY, CDR2 SVGAGI (reference sequence). The CDR3 loop spans 14 amino acids.

The chain links TRBV28 to TRBJ2-5; the match to TRBD1 covers 9 bases. The J call may be in error: the DNA end matches TRBJ2-7 better. Per the germline V gene, CDR1 is MDHEN and CDR2 is SYDVKM. The CDR3 extends over 15 amino acids. The CDR3 coding sequence is TGTGCCAGCAGTCTGAACAGGGGGCCCTCCTACGAGCAGTACTTC. This gives the protein CASSLNRGPSYEQYF.

In regard to this clone: The sample carries other DNA sequences with the same CDR3. The gene calls are TRBV6-1 and TRBJ2-7; 10 bases align to TRBD1. CDR1 and CDR2 from the germline V gene are MNHNS and SASEGT. The CDR3 covers 15 residues. V was pared by 6 bases and J by 2 bases, with 7 bases of the junction left unmatched. In DNA form, the CDR3 reads TGTGCCAGCAGCAAGGACAGGGGGATAACCTACGAGCAGTACTTC. Translation gives CASSKDRGITYEQYF.

V usage is TRBV27 and J usage is TRBJ2-1, with TRBD2 matching 7 bases. Germline V gene lookup returns CDR1 MNHEY and CDR2 SMNVEV (reference sequence). The J segment lost 0 bases and the V segment lost 5 bases, leaving 4 bases of the junction unmatched. This CDR3 has 15 amino acids. The CDR3 sequence is CASSNRTSSYNEQFF. The CDR3 DNA sequence: TGTGCCAGCAGTAATCGGACTAGCTCCTACAATGAGCAGTTCTTC.

Details on this clone: No conserved phenylalanine or tryptophan is present at the end of the CDR3, so a read error is the likely explanation. The DNA is left out, because the CDR3 cannot be placed on it with certainty; the CDR3 is given as TCRdb lists it. The chain carries TRBV10-3 and TRBJ1-4. From its first to its last residue, the CDR3 has 13 amino acids. CDR1 and CDR2 from the germline V gene are ENHRY and SYGVKD. This CDR3 reads CAISELGRIGLPD.

This chain connects TRBV6-5 to TRBJ1-3, with D perhaps TRBD1 (5 bases). CDR1 MNHEY and CDR2 SVGAGI come from the germline V gene. Trimming took 5 bases from V and 0 from J, leaving 11 bases between them. The CDR3 length is 15 residues. CDR3 in amino acids: CASSRDLSSGNTIYF. For the CDR3, the DNA is TGTGCCAGCAGTCGGGACTTAAGCTCTGGAAACACCATATATTTT.

The rearrangement links TRBV7-9 to TRBJ1-2, with 9 bases matching TRBD1. The CDR3 contains 15 residues. V lost 3 bases, J lost 7 bases, and 9 bases stayed unmatched. Germline values: CDR1 SEHNR, CDR2 FQNEAQ (reference sequence). The DNA of the CDR3 is TGTGCCAGCAGCTTGGCCACAACAGGGGGCGGTGGCTACACCTTC. Translated: CASSLATTGGGGYTF.

This chain connects TRBV19 to TRBJ2-7; D remains unclear. V was trimmed by 7 bases and J by 5 bases, leaving 24 bases between them. The germline CDR1 and CDR2 sequences are LNHDA and SQIVND (reference sequence). CDR3 size: 16 residues. CDR3 in DNA: TGTGCCAGTATCGGACCCTCCCCGTCGGTTTTTAACGAGCAGTACTTC. Protein: CASIGPSPSVFNEQYF. Variable domain in full (rest from reference TRBV19 and TRBJ2-7): DGGITQSPKYLFRKEGQNVTLSCEQNLNHDAMYWYRQDPGQGLRLIYYSQIVNDFQKGDIAEGYSVSREKKESFPLTVTSAQKNPTAFYLCASIGPSPSVFNEQYFGPGTRLTVT.